The rows below give T cell receptor beta chains drawn from one sample of a study of post-analysis software for immune sequencing data. TCRdb fed the PCR reads into MiXCR, producing one record per CDR3 protein. The table lists some 500,000 distinct CDR3 sequences, approximately 45% of them singletons. The source material was blood. These TCRs come from a girl under 18 with multiple sclerosis. Both conserved end residues are part of each CDR3.

J: TRBJ2-3; V: TRBV6-5; CDR3: CASKRGGVYRDTQYF
J: TRBJ2-3; V: TRBV6-1; CDR3: CASSEIGTDTQYF
J: TRBJ2-1; V: TRBV28; CDR3: CASTALGGTGSYNEQFF
J: TRBJ2-7; V: TRBV10-3; CDR3: CAISGQGLDEQYF
J: TRBJ2-1; V: TRBV20-1; CDR3: CSARGLASYSEQFF
J: TRBJ2-1; V: TRBV28; CDR3: CATGTYNEQFF
J: -; V: TRBV5-1; CDR3: CASSLGISGTTEQYF
J: TRBJ2-7; V: TRBV11-2; CDR3: CASSGTGDEQYF
J: TRBJ2-5; V: TRBV6-1; CDR3: CAGKYGLAGRQSKETQYF
J: TRBJ2-5; V: TRBV20-1; CDR3: CSVRSGETQYF
J: TRBJ2-3; V: TRBV27; CDR3: CASSKETGGDDTQYF
J: TRBJ2-5; V: TRBV20-1; CDR3: CSAVGVAGNQETQYF
J: TRBJ1-5; V: TRBV7-9; CDR3: CASSFLAGPQHF
J: TRBJ2-2; V: TRBV5-5; CDR3: CASSLETHTGELFF
J: TRBJ2-5; V: TRBV9; CDR3: CASSPRGSGGKETQYF
J: TRBJ2-2; V: TRBV4-3; CDR3: CASSQDLQLAVNTGELFF
J: TRBJ2-7; V: TRBV29-1; CDR3: CSVGDRGYEQYF
J: TRBJ2-1; V: TRBV20-1; CDR3: CSAKGVFHNEQFF
J: TRBJ2-1; V: TRBV28; CDR3: CASSLSAGQAYNEQFF
J: TRBJ2-4; V: TRBV12-3/TRBV12-4; CDR3: CASSRTGGWVAKNIQYF
J: TRBJ2-3; V: TRBV20-1; CDR3: CSASPGTSGRTDTQYF
J: TRBJ2-7; V: TRBV5-1; CDR3: CASSTTSGRPSYEQYF
J: TRBJ2-1; V: TRBV14; CDR3: CASSQEWGSGNEQFF
J: -; V: TRBV5-1; CDR3: CASSLENSHEQYF
J: TRBJ1-2; V: TRBV27; CDR3: CASRTGNYGHTF
J: TRBJ2-7; V: TRBV28; CDR3: CASLRSAAYEQYF
J: TRBJ2-7; V: TRBV5-1; CDR3: CASSWESSYEQYF
J: TRBJ2-1; V: TRBV6-5; CDR3: CASRSSGENEQFF
J: TRBJ2-7; V: TRBV27; CDR3: CASSLNRAGYEQYF
J: TRBJ2-1; V: TRBV20-1; CDR3: CSVRGLAGTYNEQFF
J: TRBJ1-5; V: TRBV25-1; CDR3: CASSDPGFNQPQHF
J: TRBJ2-7; V: TRBV29-1; CDR3: CSVLRTGKEDEQYF
J: TRBJ2-3; V: TRBV29-1; CDR3: CSVNGLAGGTDTQYF
J: TRBJ2-1; V: TRBV20-1; CDR3: CSARDSSISYNEQFF
J: TRBJ2-1; V: TRBV15; CDR3: CATSRDSRLNEQFF